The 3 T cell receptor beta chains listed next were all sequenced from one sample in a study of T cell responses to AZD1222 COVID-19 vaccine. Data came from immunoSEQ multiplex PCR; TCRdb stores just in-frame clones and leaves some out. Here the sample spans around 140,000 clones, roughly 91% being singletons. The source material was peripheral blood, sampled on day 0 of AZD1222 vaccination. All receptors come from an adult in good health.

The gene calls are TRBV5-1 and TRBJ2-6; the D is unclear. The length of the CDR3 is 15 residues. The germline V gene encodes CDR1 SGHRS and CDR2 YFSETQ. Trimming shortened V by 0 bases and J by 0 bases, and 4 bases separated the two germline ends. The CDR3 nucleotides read TGCGCCAGCAGCTTGGTTCTCTCTGGGGCCAACGTCCTGACTTTC. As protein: CASSLVLSGANVLTF.

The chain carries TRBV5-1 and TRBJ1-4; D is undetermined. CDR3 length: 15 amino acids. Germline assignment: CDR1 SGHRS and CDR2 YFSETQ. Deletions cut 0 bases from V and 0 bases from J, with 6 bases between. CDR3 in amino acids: CASSLVGATNEKLFF. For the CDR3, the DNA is TGCGCCAGCAGCTTGGTGGGAGCAACTAATGAAAAACTGTTTTTT.

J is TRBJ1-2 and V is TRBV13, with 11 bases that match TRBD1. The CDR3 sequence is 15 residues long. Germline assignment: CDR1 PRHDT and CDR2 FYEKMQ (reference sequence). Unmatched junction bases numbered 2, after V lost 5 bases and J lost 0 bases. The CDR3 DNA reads TGTGCCAGCAGCGGGGGACAGGGGGCTAACTATGGCTACACCTTC. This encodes CASSGGQGANYGYTF.